This T cell receptor beta chain was recorded in a study of shared clonotypes between healthy human individuals. The CDR3 covers 12 residues. Trimming cost V 6 bases and J 3 bases, with 9 bases left between them. Germline CDR1 reads SGDLS; CDR2 reads YYNGEE. Study-wide findings and caveats: Approximately 4.5% was the fraction of naive CD4 clonotypes found shared across a few donors. Clonotypes shared by all four donors outscored non-shared clonotypes in generation probability.

This clone is a singleton in its sample. Its antigen remains unidentified. Splitting of CD4+ cells produced CD45RA+ naive and CD45RA-negative memory subsets. The DNA input per sorted-subset replicate PCR was about 190 ng, corresponding to 25,000 to 35,000 T cell genomes. Some clones are missing from TCRdb's copy, which holds only in-frame ones; the method was immunoSEQ multiplex PCR. The table has a few million clones, approximately 96% seen once. Sequenced input: naive CD4+ T cells sorted from blood. Subset denoted: CD45RA+ positively selected. This receptor was identified in a young man in good health. The genes are TRBV9 and TRBJ1-2, with D possibly matching TRBD1 (5 bases). CDR3 in DNA: TGTGCCAGCACCGCGGGGGACTATGGCTACACCTTC. The encoded protein is CASTAGDYGYTF.